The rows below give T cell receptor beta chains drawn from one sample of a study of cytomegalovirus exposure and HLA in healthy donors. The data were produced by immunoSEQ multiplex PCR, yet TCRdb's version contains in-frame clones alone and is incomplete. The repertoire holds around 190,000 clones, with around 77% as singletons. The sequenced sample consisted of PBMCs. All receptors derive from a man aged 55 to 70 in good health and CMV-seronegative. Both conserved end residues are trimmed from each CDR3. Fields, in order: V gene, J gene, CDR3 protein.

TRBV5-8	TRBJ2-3	ASSLTGFADTQY
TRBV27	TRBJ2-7	ASSSDTSYEQY
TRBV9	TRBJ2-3	ASSVGASGTDTQY
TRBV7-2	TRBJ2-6	ASSTLGTGGAGANVLT
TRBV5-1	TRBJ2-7	ASSLAAPTGEQY
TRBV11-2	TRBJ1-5	ASSLGDTLDQPQH
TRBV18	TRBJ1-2	ASSPQGNYGYT
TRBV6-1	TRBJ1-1	ASRGGSEAF
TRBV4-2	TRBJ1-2	ASSPRDAGNYGYT
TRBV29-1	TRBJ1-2	SARGFFDGYP
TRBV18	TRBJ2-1	ASSPRPKTSGKNNEQF
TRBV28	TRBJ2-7	ASSLSSYEQY
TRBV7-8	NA	ASSRTRPGTSEQY
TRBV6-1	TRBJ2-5	ASSATGRDQETQY
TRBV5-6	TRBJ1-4	ASRGAGATNEKLF
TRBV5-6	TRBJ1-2	ASNRVWDYGYT
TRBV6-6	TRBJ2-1	ASSYTGEAYNEQF
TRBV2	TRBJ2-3	ASSDWIRDSTLKSQYTQY
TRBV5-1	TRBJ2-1	ASSLDSLAGKYNEQF
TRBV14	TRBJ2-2	ASSQDWPSGNTGELF
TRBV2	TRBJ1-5	ASTVGLNQPQH
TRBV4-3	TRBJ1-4	ASSRTGQLEKLF
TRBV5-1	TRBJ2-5	ASSFRTSGGTETQY
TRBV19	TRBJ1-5	ASSHLPQTRHQPQH
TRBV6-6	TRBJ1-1	ASRGQGAYTEAF
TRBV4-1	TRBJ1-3	ASSPSTGRTGNTIY
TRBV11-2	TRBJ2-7	ASSPTRGSYEQY
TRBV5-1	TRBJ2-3	ASSLGEATDTQY
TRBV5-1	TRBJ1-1	ASSLGGQSNTEAF
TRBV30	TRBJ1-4	AWRDTGGAEKLF
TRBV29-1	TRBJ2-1	SVEREASNEQF